This T cell receptor (beta chain) was retrieved from a study of T cell responses to AZD1222 COVID-19 vaccine. Only in-frame clones appear in the TCRdb table, and some are missing; sequencing was by immunoSEQ multiplex PCR. The table has roughly 98,000 clones, about 88% seen once. Regarding this clone: Antigen specificity is unknown.

The V gene's germline CDR1 is SGHRS and CDR2 YFSETQ. The V end was cut by 3 bases, the J end by 6 bases, with 19 bases between. CDR3 length equals 15 residues. General study results and limits: Following two doses of AZD1222, Spike-specific TCR breadth and depth rose.

The receptor was derived from an adult who received the AZD1222 COVID-19 vaccine. This sequence joins TRBV5-1 and TRBJ2-7; D remains unclear. Sequenced material: peripheral blood, taken 28 days after the second AZD1222 dose. CDR3 bases: TGCGCCAGCAGCTCGAGGACCTCCCCGGCTGCCGAGCAGTACTTC. This sequence encodes CASSSRTSPAAEQYF.